This is a list of T cell receptor beta chains from one sample in a study of CD8 T cells in ankylosing spondylitis. TCRdb re-analysed the 5' RACE reads in MiXCR, keeping a single row per CDR3 protein. The table records 200,000 to 250,000 distinct CDR3 sequences, around a tenth of them present only once. Sequencing was done on a sample of blood, either unsorted or a sorted T cell fraction (not recorded which). The receptors here all came from a male donor with ankylosing spondylitis or in good health (not recorded which). Both conserved end residues are part of each CDR3. Each record gives: clone size, J gene, D gene, V gene, CDR3 length, CDR3 protein, CDR3 DNA. A D gene is named only where the DNA matches it firmly. Expanded clones are given a class, and other clones once, few, many or no size at all.

size: many
J: TRBJ2-1
D: NA
V: TRBV28
length: 18
CDR3: CASSFLLPSVRIGNEQFF
DNA: TGTGCCAGCAGTTTTCTCCTGCCTAGCGTGAGGATTGGCAATGAGCAGTTCTTC

size: many
J: TRBJ1-2
D: TRBD1
V: TRBV5-1
length: 17
CDR3: CASSPDRGNPALHGYTF
DNA: TGCGCCAGCAGCCCCGACAGGGGGAACCCCGCTCTCCATGGCTACACCTTC

size: many
J: TRBJ2-7
D: TRBD1
V: TRBV5-1
length: 13
CDR3: CASSETGAYEQYF
DNA: TGCGCCAGCAGCGAGACAGGGGCCTACGAGCAGTACTTC

size: few
J: TRBJ1-2
D: NA
V: TRBV6-6
length: 15
CDR3: CASSYKAEGNYGYTF
DNA: TGTGCCAGCAGTTATAAGGCGGAAGGGAACTATGGCTACACCTTC

size: NA
J: TRBJ2-1
D: NA
V: TRBV28
length: 16
CDR3: CASSPPALRIKSEQFF
DNA: TGTGCCAGCAGTCCCCCTGCTTTGAGGATTAAAAGTGAGCAGTTCTTC

size: few
J: TRBJ2-5
D: TRBD2
V: TRBV12-3/TRBV12-4
length: 15
CDR3: CASSFVLAAQETQYF
DNA: TGTGCCAGCAGTTTCGTTCTAGCGGCCCAAGAGACCCAGTACTTC

size: many
J: TRBJ2-7
D: NA
V: TRBV6-1
length: 14
CDR3: CASSLGMAHYEQYF
DNA: TGTGCCAGCAGTCTCGGGATGGCCCACTACGAGCAGTACTTC

size: many
J: TRBJ1-1
D: NA
V: TRBV5-1
length: 16
CDR3: CASSVDGGGENTEAFF
DNA: TGCGCCAGCAGCGTGGACGGGGGGGGTGAAAACACTGAAGCTTTCTTT

size: many
J: TRBJ2-1
D: TRBD1
V: TRBV24-1
length: 20
CDR3: CATSGSKGDRTPLNYNEQFF
DNA: TGTGCCACCAGTGGTTCTAAAGGGGACAGGACACCTCTAAACTACAATGAGCAGTTCTTC

size: NA
J: TRBJ2-1
D: TRBD2
V: TRBV2
length: 15
CDR3: CASSERTSGNNEQFF
DNA: TGTGCCAGCAGTGAAAGGACTAGCGGAAACAATGAGCAGTTCTTC

size: few
J: TRBJ1-5
D: NA
V: TRBV20-1
length: 14
CDR3: CSARGGFLGQPQHF
DNA: TGCAGTGCTAGAGGCGGGTTTTTAGGTCAGCCCCAGCATTTT

size: NA
J: TRBJ2-7
D: TRBD2
V: TRBV5-1
length: 15
CDR3: CASSLSGGGPGEQYF
DNA: TGCGCCAGCAGCTTGTCGGGCGGGGGGCCAGGCGAGCAGTACTTC

size: many
J: TRBJ1-5
D: TRBD1
V: TRBV9
length: 14
CDR3: CASGLTGGDQPQHF
DNA: TGTGCCAGCGGATTAACAGGGGGCGATCAGCCCCAGCATTTT

size: few
J: TRBJ2-1
D: TRBD2
V: TRBV7-2
length: 17
CDR3: CASSFSLGLAGLNEQFF
DNA: TGTGCCAGCAGCTTTAGCCTGGGACTAGCGGGATTAAATGAGCAGTTCTTC

size: few
J: TRBJ1-1
D: NA
V: TRBV6-1
length: 15
CDR3: CASTVGVEMNTEAFF
DNA: TGTGCCAGCACCGTAGGGGTGGAAATGAACACTGAAGCTTTCTTT